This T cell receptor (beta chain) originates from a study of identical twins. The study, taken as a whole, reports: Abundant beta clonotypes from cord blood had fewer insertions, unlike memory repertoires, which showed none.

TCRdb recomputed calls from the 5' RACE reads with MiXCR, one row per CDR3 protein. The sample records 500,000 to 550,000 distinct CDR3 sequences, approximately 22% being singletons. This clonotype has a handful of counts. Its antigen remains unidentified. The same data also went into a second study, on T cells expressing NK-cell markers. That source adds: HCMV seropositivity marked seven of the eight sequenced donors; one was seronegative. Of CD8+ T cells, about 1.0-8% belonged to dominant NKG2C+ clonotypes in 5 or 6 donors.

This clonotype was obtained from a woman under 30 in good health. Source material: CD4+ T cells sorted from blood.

CDR3 loop: CASSPPAGPDTQYF. In nucleotides, the CDR3 is TGTGCCAGCAGCCCCCCGGCAGGGCCAGATACGCAGTATTTT. The V and J genes are TRBV5-8 and TRBJ2-3; D may be TRBD1 (5 bases). Per the germline V gene, CDR1 is SGHTS and CDR2 is YDEGEE. Trimming removed 4 bases at V and 4 bases at J, with 13 bases between. This CDR3 has 14 residues.